Here is one TCR beta chain with its context. The antigen is not known. This sample was taken from a study of CD8 T cells in Susac syndrome. General study findings and limits: The study's TCR sequencing and HLA analysis drew on a certain number of individuals. That number was acknowledged as relatively small.

RNA was extracted with the RNeasy kit, and a quantity of about 0.45 to 1 ug was reverse transcribed using random hexamers. TCRdb called the immunoSEQ multiplex PCR reads again in MiXCR, with one record for every CDR3 protein. The repertoire holds 80,000 to 90,000 distinct CDR3 sequences, with roughly 93% as singletons. The CDR3 runs to 16 residues. The ends were cut back, 9 bases at V and 2 bases at J, with 20 bases in the middle. Looked up from germline, CDR1 is KGHDR and CDR2 is SFDVKD. This chain connects TRBV24-1 to TRBJ2-3; either TRBD1 or TRBD2 may fit D (5 bases each). The sample taken for sequencing was CD8+ T cells from PBMCs. This TCR was recovered from a human donor in good health. CDR3 loop: CATSEGETSLTDTQYF. CDR3 sequence (DNA): TGTGCCACCTCTGAAGGGGAGACAAGCCTCACAGATACGCAGTATTTT.